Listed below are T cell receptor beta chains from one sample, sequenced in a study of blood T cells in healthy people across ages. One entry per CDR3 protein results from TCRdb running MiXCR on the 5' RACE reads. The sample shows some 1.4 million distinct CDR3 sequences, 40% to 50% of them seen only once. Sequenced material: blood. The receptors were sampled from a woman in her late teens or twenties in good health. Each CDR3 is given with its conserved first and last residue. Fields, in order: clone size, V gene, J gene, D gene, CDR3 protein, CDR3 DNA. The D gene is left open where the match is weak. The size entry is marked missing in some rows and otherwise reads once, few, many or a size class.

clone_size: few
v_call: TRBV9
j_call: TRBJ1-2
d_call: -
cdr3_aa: CASSVPRVGYTF
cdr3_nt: TGTGCCAGCAGCGTACCCAGGGTTGGCTACACCTTC

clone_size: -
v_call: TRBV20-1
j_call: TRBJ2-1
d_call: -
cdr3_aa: CSAVADIGGETQFF
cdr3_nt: TGCAGTGCCGTCGCGGACATTGGAGGAGAGACCCAGTTCTTC

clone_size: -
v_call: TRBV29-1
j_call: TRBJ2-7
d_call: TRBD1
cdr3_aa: CSVPRDRVAYNEQYF
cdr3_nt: TGCAGCGTGCCCCGGGACAGGGTGGCCTACAATGAGCAGTACTTC

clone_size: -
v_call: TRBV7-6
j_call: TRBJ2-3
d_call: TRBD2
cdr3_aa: CASSLSSSGTDTQYF
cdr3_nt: TGTGCCAGCAGCTTAAGTTCTAGCGGGACAGATACGCAGTATTTT

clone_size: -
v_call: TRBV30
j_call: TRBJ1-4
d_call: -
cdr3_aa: CAWSAGPNEKLFF
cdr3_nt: TGTGCCTGGAGTGCAGGGCCTAATGAAAAACTGTTTTTT

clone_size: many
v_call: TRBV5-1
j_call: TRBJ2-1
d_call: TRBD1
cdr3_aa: CASSLQGSNEQFF
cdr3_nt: TGCGCCAGCAGCTTACAGGGGAGCAATGAGCAGTTCTTC

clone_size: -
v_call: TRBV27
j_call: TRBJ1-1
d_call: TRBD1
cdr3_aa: CASSTTGALAFF
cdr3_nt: TGTGCCAGCAGTACAACAGGGGCCCTAGCTTTCTTT

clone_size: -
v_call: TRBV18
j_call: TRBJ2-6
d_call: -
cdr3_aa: CASSPPGELLSGANVLTF
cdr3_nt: TGTGCCAGCTCACCACCCGGGGAGCTACTCTCTGGGGCCAACGTCCTGACTTTC

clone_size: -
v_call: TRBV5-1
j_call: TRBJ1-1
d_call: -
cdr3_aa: CASSLALGTEAFF
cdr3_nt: TGCGCCAGCAGCTTGGCCCTGGGCACTGAAGCTTTCTTT

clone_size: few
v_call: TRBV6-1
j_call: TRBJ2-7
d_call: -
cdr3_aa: CASSEVLGTDVSYEQYF
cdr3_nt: TGTGCCAGCAGTGAAGTATTAGGGACGGATGTCTCCTACGAGCAGTACTTC

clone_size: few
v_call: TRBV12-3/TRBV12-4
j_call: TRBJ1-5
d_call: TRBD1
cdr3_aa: CASTDRGGQPQHF
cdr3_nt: TGTGCCAGCACCGACAGGGGAGGACAGCCCCAGCATTTT

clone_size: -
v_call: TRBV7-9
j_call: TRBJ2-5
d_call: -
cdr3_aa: CASSLAGPARGETQYF
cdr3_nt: TGTGCCAGCAGCTTGGCGGGCCCAGCCAGAGGGGAGACCCAGTACTTC

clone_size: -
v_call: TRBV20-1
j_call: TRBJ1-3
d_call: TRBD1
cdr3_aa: CSARDRQGPANTIYF
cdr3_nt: TGCAGTGCTAGAGATAGACAGGGCCCGGCGAACACCATATATTTT

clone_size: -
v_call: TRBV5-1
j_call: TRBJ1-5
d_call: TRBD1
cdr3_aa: CASSPGQGAASNQPQHF
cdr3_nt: TGCGCCAGCAGCCCCGGACAGGGTGCGGCTAGCAATCAGCCCCAGCATTTT

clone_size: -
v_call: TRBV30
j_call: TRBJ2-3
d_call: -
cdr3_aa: CAWSGFRGIDTQYF
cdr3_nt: TGTGCCTGGAGTGGGTTCAGGGGCATAGATACGCAGTATTTT

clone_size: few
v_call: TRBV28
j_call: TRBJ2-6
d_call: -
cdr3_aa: CASSFPGANPSGANVLTF
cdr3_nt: TGTGCCAGCAGTTTCCCAGGGGCCAACCCCTCTGGGGCCAACGTCCTGACTTTC

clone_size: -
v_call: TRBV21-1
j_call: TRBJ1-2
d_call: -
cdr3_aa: CASSTLKGQPGTGYTF
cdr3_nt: TGTGCCAGCAGCACCCTTAAGGGACAGCCAGGAACTGGCTACACCTTC

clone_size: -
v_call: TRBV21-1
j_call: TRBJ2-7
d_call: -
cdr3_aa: CASSKGTSGRRYEQYF
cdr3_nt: TGTGCCAGCAGCAAAGGGACTAGCGGGAGGAGGTACGAGCAGTACTTC

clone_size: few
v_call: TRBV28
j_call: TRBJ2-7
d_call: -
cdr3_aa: CASSFLQGGGEGYEQYF
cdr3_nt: TGTGCCAGCAGTTTCTTGCAGGGGGGTGGCGAGGGATACGAGCAGTACTTC

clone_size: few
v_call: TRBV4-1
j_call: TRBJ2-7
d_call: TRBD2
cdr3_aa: CASSQPGRTREQYF
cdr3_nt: TGCGCCAGCAGCCAACCCGGCCGGACTAGGGAGCAGTACTTC

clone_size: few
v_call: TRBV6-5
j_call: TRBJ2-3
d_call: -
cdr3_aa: CASSYSLTRITDTQYF
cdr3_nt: TGTGCCAGCAGTTACTCGCTGACTAGGATAACAGATACGCAGTATTTT

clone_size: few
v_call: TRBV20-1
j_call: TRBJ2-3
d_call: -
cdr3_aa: CSARGGSSTDTQYF
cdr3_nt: TGCAGTGCTAGAGGAGGGTCTAGCACAGATACGCAGTATTTT

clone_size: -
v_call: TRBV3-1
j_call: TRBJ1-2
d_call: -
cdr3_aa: CATQGGSSFYGYTF
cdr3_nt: TGTGCCACCCAGGGCGGCAGTTCCTTCTATGGCTACACCTTC

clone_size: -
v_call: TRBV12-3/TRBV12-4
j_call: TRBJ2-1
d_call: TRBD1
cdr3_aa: CASSPGQGVNEQFF
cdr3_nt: TGTGCCAGCAGTCCCGGACAGGGGGTGAATGAGCAGTTCTTC

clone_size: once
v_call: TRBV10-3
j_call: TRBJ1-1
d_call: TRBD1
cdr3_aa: CAISELSGQGLKLNTEAFF
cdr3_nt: TGTGCCATCAGTGAGCTATCGGGACAGGGCTTAAAGTTGAACACTGAAGCTTTCTTT

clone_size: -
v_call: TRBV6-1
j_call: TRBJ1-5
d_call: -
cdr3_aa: CASIPGDSNQPQHF
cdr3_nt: TGTGCCAGCATTCCCGGGGATAGCAATCAGCCCCAGCATTTT

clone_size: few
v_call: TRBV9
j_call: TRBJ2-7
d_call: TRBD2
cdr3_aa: CASSLGLAGLSEQYF
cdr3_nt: TGTGCCAGCAGCCTCGGACTAGCGGGACTTTCCGAGCAGTACTTC

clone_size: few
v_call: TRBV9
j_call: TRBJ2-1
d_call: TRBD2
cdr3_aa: CASSGEGLGVYNEQFF
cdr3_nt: TGTGCCAGCAGCGGGGAGGGACTAGGGGTGTACAATGAGCAGTTCTTC

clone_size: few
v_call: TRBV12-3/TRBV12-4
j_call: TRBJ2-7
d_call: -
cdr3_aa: CASSLWAYLGGEQYF
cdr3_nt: TGTGCCAGCAGTTTATGGGCTTACCTCGGTGGCGAGCAGTACTTC

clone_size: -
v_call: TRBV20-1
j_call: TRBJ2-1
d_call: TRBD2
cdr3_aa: CSATGASGYNEQFF
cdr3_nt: TGCAGTGCCACTGGGGCTAGCGGCTACAATGAGCAGTTCTTC

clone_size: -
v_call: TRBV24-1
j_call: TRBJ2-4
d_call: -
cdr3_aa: CATSAGAAKNIQYF
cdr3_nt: TGTGCCACTAGCGCCGGGGCGGCCAAAAACATTCAGTACTTC

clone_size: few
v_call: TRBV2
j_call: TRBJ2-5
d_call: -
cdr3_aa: CASLQETQYF
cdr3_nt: TGTGCCAGCCTCCAAGAGACCCAGTACTTC

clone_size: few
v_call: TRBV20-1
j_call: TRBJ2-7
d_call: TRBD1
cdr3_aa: CSARQGQGTYEQYF
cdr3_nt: TGCAGTGCTAGACAGGGACAGGGGACCTACGAGCAGTACTTC

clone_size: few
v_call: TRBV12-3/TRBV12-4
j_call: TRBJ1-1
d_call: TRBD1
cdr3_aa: CASSGTVFTEAFF
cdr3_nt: TGTGCCAGCAGTGGGACAGTCTTCACTGAAGCTTTCTTT

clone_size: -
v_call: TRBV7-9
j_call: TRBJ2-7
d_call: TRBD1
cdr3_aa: CASSRGQASSYEQYF
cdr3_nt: TGTGCCAGCAGCCGGGGACAGGCAAGCTCCTACGAGCAGTACTTC

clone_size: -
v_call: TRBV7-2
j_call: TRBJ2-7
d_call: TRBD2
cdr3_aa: CASSRQGLGSYEQYF
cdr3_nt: TGTGCCAGCAGCCGCCAAGGACTAGGGTCCTACGAGCAGTACTTC

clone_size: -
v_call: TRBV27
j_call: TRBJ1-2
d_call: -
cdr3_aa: CASSFGPMNYGYTF
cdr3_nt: TGTGCCAGCAGTTTCGGCCCGATGAACTATGGCTACACCTTC